These T cell receptor beta chains were read from a single sample in a study of OX40 agonist ivuxolimab in advanced cancers. The repertoire was sequenced with immunoSEQ multiplex PCR; TCRdb's copy has only in-frame clones and lacks some. The sample holds tens of thousands of clones, around 81% seen once. The sequencing used CD4+ or CD8+ T cells sorted from blood, collected in a trial of the OX40 agonist ivuxolimab. Every receptor here comes from an adult with an advanced solid tumor such as melanoma, head and neck, liver or kidney cancer. Each CDR3 is given without its conserved first and last residue. A D gene is named only where the DNA matches it firmly.

D | V | CDR3
NA | TRBV4-3 | ASSQGHNTEAF
NA | TRBV25-1 | ASSDSDFLGSYNEQF
TRBD1 | TRBV7-2 | ASSLVQGASGYT
NA | TRBV19 | ASSIDLLAGRPNQPQH
NA | TRBV19 | ASSRWADTQY
NA | TRBV15 | ATSPGRGTLGGTQY
NA | TRBV6-5 | ASSWPSGTSQTQY
NA | TRBV27 | ASSLLPGRADHEQY
NA | TRBV29-1 | SVADGELF
TRBD2 | TRBV28 | ASSPPWGGRAGETQY
NA | TRBV28 | ASSSPQGPNSGANVLT
NA | TRBV27 | ASGWVGDQPQH
NA | TRBV14 | ASSQDQPGRMFYEQY
NA | TRBV7-8 | ASSTYREWGLNTEAF
TRBD1 | TRBV5-1 | ASSLDLTGTDNEKLF
TRBD2 | TRBV2 | ASSNLGSTSGRYNEQF
NA | TRBV27 | ASSSRGDTEAF
NA | TRBV4-1 | ASSQDLNAGNEKLF
NA | TRBV2 | ASSEASGMGHEQY
NA | TRBV7-8 | ASSLGGLGTEAF
TRBD1 | TRBV19 | ASSSQGDYTGTGELF
NA | TRBV6-5 | ASSYSAQGDPGYT
NA | TRBV7-9 | ASSSPGANYGYT
TRBD1 | TRBV7-9 | ASSLATGDEKLF
NA | TRBV6-5 | ASSSTGPGGYT
NA | TRBV28 | ASRRWFGSNQPQH
NA | TRBV9 | ASSVVQGKPGRPGELF
NA | TRBV10-3 | AIRGISGFSGNTIY
NA | TRBV9 | ASSEGGFSSYEQY
TRBD2 | TRBV9 | ASKGTSGGDEQF
TRBD1 | TRBV27 | ASRWTGFNTEAF
NA | TRBV7-2 | ASSRTGRAEQY
NA | TRBV21-1 | ASSIVTGAYEQY
NA | TRBV20-1 | SSTGFYGYT
NA | TRBV28 | ASSFTESYNEQF
NA | TRBV5-6 | ASSLLGGSSYEPQH
NA | TRBV28 | ATRTQTGRAYEQY
NA | TRBV28 | ASTGTYEQY
NA | TRBV9 | ASSPYVDTQY
TRBD1 | TRBV9 | ASSEGTGTDNSPLH
NA | TRBV7-9 | ASSHQGVSYNEQF
NA | TRBV4-1 | ASSHEYRQY
NA | TRBV28 | ASRSGQYSNQPQH
NA | TRBV27 | ASSPGRAPYEQY